This T cell receptor (beta chain) was identified in a study of technical replicates of blood from several donors. The CDR3 covers 15 residues. Germline loops: CDR1 ENHRY, CDR2 SYGVKD. Trimming removed 6 bases from V and 3 bases from J; junction bases left unmatched: 8. This table comes from immunoSEQ multiplex PCR, and its TCRdb copy is limited to in-frame clones, with some not included. Here the sample spans about 97,000 clones, approximately 94% being singletons. The source of this sequence is a human donor in good health. Sequenced material: T cells isolated from PBMCs. V is TRBV10-3 and J is TRBJ2-3, with 8 nucleotides matching TRBD1. The CDR3 nucleotides are TGTGCCATCAGCCAGGACAGGGAGGCAACAGATACGCAGTATTTT. Translating gives CAISQDREATDTQYF.